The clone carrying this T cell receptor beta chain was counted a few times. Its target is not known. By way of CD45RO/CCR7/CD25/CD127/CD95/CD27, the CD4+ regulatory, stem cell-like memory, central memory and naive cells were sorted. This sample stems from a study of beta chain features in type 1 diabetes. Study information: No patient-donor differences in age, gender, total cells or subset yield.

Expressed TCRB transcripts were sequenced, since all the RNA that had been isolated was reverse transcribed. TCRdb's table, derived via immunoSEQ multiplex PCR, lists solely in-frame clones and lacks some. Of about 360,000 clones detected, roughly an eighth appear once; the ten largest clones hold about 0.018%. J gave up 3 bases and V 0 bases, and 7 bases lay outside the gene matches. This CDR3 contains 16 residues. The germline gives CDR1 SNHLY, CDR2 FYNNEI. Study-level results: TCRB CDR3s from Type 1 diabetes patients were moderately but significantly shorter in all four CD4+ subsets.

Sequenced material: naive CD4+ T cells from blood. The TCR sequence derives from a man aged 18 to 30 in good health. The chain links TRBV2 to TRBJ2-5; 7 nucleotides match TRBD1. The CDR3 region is CASSEARLTGKETQYF. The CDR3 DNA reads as TGTGCCAGCAGTGAAGCCAGGCTGACAGGGAAAGAGACCCAGTACTTC.